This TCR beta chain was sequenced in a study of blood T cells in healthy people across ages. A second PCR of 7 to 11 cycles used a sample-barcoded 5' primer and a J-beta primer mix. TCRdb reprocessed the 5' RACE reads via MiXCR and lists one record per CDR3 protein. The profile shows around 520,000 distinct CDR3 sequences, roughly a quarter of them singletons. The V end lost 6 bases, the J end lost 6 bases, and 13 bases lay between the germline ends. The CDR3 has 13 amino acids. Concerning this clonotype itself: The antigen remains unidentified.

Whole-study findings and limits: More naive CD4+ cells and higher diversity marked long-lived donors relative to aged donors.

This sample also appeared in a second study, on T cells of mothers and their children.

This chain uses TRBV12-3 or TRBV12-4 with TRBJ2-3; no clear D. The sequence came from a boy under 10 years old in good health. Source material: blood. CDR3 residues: CASSKNALDTQYF. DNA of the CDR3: TGTGCCAGCAGCAAAAACGCACTGGATACGCAGTATTTT.